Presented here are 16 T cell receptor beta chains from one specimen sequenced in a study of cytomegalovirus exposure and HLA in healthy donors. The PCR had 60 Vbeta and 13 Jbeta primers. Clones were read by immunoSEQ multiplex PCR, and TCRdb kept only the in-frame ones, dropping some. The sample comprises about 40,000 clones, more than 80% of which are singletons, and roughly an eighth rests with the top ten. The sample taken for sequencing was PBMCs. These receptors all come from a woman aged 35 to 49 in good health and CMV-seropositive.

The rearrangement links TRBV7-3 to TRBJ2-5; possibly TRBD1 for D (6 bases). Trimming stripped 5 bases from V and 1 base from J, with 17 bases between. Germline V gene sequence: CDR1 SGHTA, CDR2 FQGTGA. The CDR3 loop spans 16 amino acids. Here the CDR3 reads CASSPRSQDSQETQYF. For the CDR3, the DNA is TGTGCCAGCAGCCCCCGCTCCCAGGACAGCCAAGAGACCCAGTACTTC. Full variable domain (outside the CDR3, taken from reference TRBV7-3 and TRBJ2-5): GAGVSQTPSNKVTEKGKYVELRCDPISGHTALYWYRQSLGQGPEFLIYFQGTGAADDSGLPNDRFFAVRPEGSVSTLKIQRTERGDSAVYLCASSPRSQDSQETQYFGPGTRLLVL.

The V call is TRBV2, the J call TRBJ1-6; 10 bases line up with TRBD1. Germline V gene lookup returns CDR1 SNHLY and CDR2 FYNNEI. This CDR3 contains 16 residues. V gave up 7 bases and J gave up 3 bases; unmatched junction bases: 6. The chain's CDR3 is CASMTGGLLYNSPLHF. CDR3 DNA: TGTGCCAGCATGACAGGGGGCCTCCTCTATAATTCACCCCTCCACTTT.

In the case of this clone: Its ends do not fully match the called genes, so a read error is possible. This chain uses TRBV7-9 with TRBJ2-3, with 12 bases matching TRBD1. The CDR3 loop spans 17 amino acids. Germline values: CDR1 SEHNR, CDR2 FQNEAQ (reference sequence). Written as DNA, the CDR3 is TGTTCCAGCAGCTCGGGACAGGGGGCCCTCAGCACAGATACGCAGTATTTT. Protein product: CSSSSGQGALSTDTQYF. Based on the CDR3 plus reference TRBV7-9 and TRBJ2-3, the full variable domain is DTGVSQNPRHKITKRGQNVTFRCDPISEHNRLYWYRQTLGQGPEFLTYFQNEAQLEKSRLLSDRFSAERPKGSFSTLEIQRTEQGDSAMYLCSSSSGQGALSTDTQYFGPGTRLTVL.

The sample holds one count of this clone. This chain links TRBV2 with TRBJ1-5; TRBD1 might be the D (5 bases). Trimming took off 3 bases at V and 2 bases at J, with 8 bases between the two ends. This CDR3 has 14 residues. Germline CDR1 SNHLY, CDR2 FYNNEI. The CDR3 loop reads CASSEQGGNQPQHF. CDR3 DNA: TGTGCCAGCAGTGAGCAGGGTGGCAATCAGCCCCAGCATTTT.

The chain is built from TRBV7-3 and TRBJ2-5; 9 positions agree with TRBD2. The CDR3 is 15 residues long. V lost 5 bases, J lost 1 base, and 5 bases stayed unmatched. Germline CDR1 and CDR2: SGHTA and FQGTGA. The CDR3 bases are TGTGCCAGCAGCCCTCTAGCGGGGCCCCAAGAGACCCAGTACTTC. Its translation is CASSPLAGPQETQYF.

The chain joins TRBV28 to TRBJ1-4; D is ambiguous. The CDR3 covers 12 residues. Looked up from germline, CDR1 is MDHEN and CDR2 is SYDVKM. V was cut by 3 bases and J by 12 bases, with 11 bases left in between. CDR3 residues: CASSFQPGELFF. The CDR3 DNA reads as TGTGCCAGCAGTTTCCAACCCGGGGAACTGTTTTTT.

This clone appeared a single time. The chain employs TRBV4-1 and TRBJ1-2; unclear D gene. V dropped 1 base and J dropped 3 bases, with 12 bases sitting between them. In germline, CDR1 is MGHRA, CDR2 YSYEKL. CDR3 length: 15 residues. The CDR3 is CASSQVRNADYGYTF. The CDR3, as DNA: TGCGCCAGCAGCCAAGTCCGCAATGCGGACTATGGCTACACCTTC.

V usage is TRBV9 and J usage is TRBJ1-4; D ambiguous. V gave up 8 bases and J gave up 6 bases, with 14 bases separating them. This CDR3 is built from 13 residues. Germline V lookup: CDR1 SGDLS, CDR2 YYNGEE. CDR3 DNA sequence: TGTGCCAGTTCTTCGAGGGCGGATGAAAAACTGTTTTTT. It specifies CASSSRADEKLFF.

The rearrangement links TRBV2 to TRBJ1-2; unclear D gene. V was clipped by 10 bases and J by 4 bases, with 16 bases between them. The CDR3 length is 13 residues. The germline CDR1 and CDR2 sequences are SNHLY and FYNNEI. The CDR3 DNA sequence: TGTGCCACCCGGGAGACCTCCCGCTATGGCTACACCTTC. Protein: CATRETSRYGYTF.

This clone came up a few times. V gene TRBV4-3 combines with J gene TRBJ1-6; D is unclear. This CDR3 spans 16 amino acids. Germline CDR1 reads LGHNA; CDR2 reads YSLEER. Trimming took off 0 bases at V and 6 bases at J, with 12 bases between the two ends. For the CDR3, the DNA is TGCGCCAGCAGCCAAGATGCGGGGTATGGTAATTCACCCCTCCACTTT. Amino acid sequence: CASSQDAGYGNSPLHF.

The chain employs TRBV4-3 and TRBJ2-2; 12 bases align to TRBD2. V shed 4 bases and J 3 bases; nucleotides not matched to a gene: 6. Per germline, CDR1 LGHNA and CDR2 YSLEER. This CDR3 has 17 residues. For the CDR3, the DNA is TGCGCCAGCAGCCTTCGACTAGCGGGGGATTACACCGGGGAGCTGTTTTTT. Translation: CASSLRLAGDYTGELFF.

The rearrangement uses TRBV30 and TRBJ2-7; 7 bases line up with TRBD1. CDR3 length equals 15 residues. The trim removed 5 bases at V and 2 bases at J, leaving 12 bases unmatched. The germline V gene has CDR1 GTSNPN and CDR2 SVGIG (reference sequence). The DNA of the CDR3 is TGTGCCTGGGGACCTGAACAGGGGTTAACCTACGAGCAGTACTTC. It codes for CAWGPEQGLTYEQYF.

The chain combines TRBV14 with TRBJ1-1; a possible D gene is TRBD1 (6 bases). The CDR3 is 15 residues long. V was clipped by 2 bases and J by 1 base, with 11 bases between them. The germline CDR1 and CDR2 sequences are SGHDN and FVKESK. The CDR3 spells CASSQNRVGNTEAFF. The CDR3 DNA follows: TGTGCCAGCAGCCAAAACAGGGTTGGGAACACTGAAGCTTTCTTT.

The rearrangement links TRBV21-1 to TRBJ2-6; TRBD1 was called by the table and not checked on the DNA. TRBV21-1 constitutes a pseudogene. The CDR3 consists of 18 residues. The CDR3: CASTQGGQTDSGANVLTF. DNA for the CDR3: TGTGCCAGCACCCAGGGGGGACAGACAGATTCTGGGGCCAACGTCCTGACTTTC.

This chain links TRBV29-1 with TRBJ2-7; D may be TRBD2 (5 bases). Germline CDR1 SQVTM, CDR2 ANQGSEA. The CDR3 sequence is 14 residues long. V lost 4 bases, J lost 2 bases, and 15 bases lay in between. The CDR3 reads CSVVDGRVTYEQYF. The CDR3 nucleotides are TGCAGCGTTGTGGACGGGCGGGTAACCTACGAGCAGTACTTC.

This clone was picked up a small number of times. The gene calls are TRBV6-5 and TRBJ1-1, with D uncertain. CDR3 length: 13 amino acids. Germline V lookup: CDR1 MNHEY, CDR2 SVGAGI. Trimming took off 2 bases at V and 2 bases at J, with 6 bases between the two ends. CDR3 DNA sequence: TGTGCCAGCAGTTACGCCTACAACACTGAAGCTTTCTTT. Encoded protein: CASSYAYNTEAFF.